This T cell receptor (beta chain) stems from a study of blood T cells in healthy people across ages. Whole-study results and caveats: Estimates of diversity drawn from one million T cells were considered underestimates. Unsorted PBMCs prevented conclusive naive versus antigen-experienced comparison. While age rose, TCR beta diversity per million T cells dropped in a roughly linear way.

Germline V gives CDR1 SGHRS, CDR2 YFSETQ. Trimming removed 10 bases at V and 0 bases at J, with 15 bases between. This CDR3 spans 14 amino acids. This clonotype was found a few times. Its specificity is unknown. It was with a sample-barcoded 5' primer and a J-beta primer mix that a second PCR of roughly 7 to 12 cycles was run. One entry per CDR3 protein, called by TCRdb with MiXCR from the 5' RACE reads. Of 380,000 or so distinct CDR3 sequences detected, 50% to 60% appear once; the ten largest clones hold 51%. Each donor supplied around 9.9 milliliters of peripheral blood. V and J are TRBV5-1 and TRBJ2-3; possible D gene TRBD1, 6 bases. Sequences were obtained from blood. The clonotype was recovered from a man in his 60s in good health. CDR3 sequence: CASLMDSSTDTQYF. In DNA form, the CDR3 reads TGCGCCTCCCTGATGGACAGTAGCACAGATACGCAGTATTTT.